This T cell receptor beta chain came from a study of shared clonotypes between healthy human individuals. Overall study findings and caveats: Naive subsets generally exceeded memory subsets in estimated richness.

Regarding this clone: Its antigen is currently unknown.

Generated by immunoSEQ multiplex PCR, the TCRdb table keeps only in-frame clones and is missing some. Among some 2,000,000 clones listed, 85% to 95% were seen once. The V and J ends lost 7 bases and 0 bases respectively, with 13 bases between them. This CDR3 region has 15 residues. The germline V gene has CDR1 SNHLY and CDR2 FYNNEI. Sequences were obtained from naive CD4+ T cells sorted from blood. As for subset: CD45RA+ positively selected. This chain links TRBV2 with TRBJ2-1, with D perhaps TRBD1 (5 bases). The sequence was obtained from a man between 18 and 29 years old in good health. The CDR3 protein is CASTWGDGSYNEQFF. The CDR3 region has the DNA TGTGCCAGCACCTGGGGCGATGGCTCCTACAATGAGCAGTTCTTC.